A single sample is the source of the 21 T cell receptor beta chains below, sequenced in a study of identical twins (dated by TCRdb to the mid-2010s). The library was obtained by 5' RACE. These reads were obtained on an Illumina HiSeq 2000. TCRdb reran the public reads through fastp at Q25 and MiXCR, keeping productive beta chains. Each entry is one CDR3 protein sequence, shown with its most common DNA and genes. This sample holds around 1.7 million distinct CDR3 sequences; about 32% were observed only once. The ten top clones hold 0.25% to 0.3% of the sample. The sample taken for sequencing was cord blood. The receptors originated from a newborn girl in good health.

The chain links TRBV5-1 to TRBJ2-5, with D possibly called TRBD1 or TRBD2 (6 bases each). Trimming shortened V by 8 bases and J by 5 bases, and 16 bases separated the two germline ends. The germline V gene encodes CDR1 SGHRS and CDR2 YFSETQ. CDR3 length: 13 amino acids. The CDR3, as DNA: TGCGCCAGTCATTTTGGGGGGCTGGAGACCCAGTACTTC. Its protein is CASHFGGLETQYF.

This clonotype has just a few counts. This chain connects TRBV24-1 to TRBJ2-1; 8 positions agree with TRBD1. The CDR3 has 16 amino acids. Trimming at V came to 4 bases and at J to 4 bases, leaving 8 bases not matched to a gene. CDR1 and CDR2 from the germline V gene are KGHDR and SFDVKD. CDR3 DNA: TGTGCCACCAGTGAGGGGCCCGGACAGGGTTACAATGAGCAGTTCTTC. Translated, it gives CATSEGPGQGYNEQFF.

In its sample, this clonotype was seen a few times. This rearrangement joins TRBV20-1 to TRBJ1-5; D remains ambiguous. From germline, CDR1 is DFQATT and CDR2 SNEGSKA (reference sequence). Trimming took off 3 bases at V and 9 bases at J, with 12 bases between the two ends. This CDR3 spans 12 amino acids. Written as DNA, the CDR3 is TGCAGTGCTAGTCGGCGCGATTCGCCCCAGCATTTT. As protein: CSASRRDSPQHF.

This clonotype was counted between two and nine times. This chain links TRBV7-9 with TRBJ2-7, with D possibly called TRBD1 or TRBD2 (5 bases each). The CDR3 covers 15 residues. Per germline, CDR1 SEHNR and CDR2 FQNEAQ (reference sequence). V dropped 1 base and J dropped 5 bases, with 15 bases sitting between them. DNA for the CDR3: TGTGCCAGCAGCTTAGTGGGTGGGGGATACGACGAGCAGTACTTC. This translates into CASSLVGGGYDEQYF.

The chain is built from TRBV20-1 and TRBJ2-7; D gene unclear. The V gene's germline CDR1 is DFQATT and CDR2 SNEGSKA (reference sequence). V gave up 5 bases and J gave up 2 bases, with 19 bases separating them. The CDR3 is made up of 15 amino acids. In nucleotides, the CDR3 is TGCAGTGCTGGTCGAGGCCAAATCACCACCTACGAGCAGTACTTC. As protein: CSAGRGQITTYEQYF.

This chain joins TRBV4-1 and TRBJ2-3, with a tentative D call TRBD1 (6 bases). Germline CDR1 MGHRA, CDR2 YSYEKL. The CDR3 totals 16 residues. The V gene lost 5 bases and the J gene lost 0 bases, with 15 bases spanning the gap. Here the CDR3 DNA reads TGCGCCAGCAGCTTCTTCGGGACACCTAGCACAGATACGCAGTATTTT. This codes for CASSFFGTPSTDTQYF.

There are a few counts of this clonotype. The chain carries TRBV29-1 and TRBJ2-7, with D perhaps TRBD2 (6 bases). Germline loops: CDR1 SQVTM, CDR2 ANQGSEA. V was pared by 4 bases and J by 1 base, with 20 bases between. CDR3 length equals 16 residues. The CDR3 loop is CSVVDAPGRGSYEQYF. The CDR3 nucleotides read TGCAGCGTTGTAGACGCTCCGGGACGGGGGTCCTACGAGCAGTACTTC.

This clonotype occurred a few times. The chain couples TRBV7-9 to TRBJ2-3, with 10 bases identical to TRBD2. In germline, CDR1 is SEHNR, CDR2 FQNEAQ (reference sequence). The junction had 7 bases not matched to a gene; V was cut back by 1 base and J by 3 bases. This CDR3 comprises 17 residues. The chain's CDR3 is CASSLELAGDSTDTQYF. The DNA of the CDR3 is TGTGCCAGCAGCTTAGAGCTAGCGGGAGACAGTACAGATACGCAGTATTTT. The variable domain in full, completed from reference TRBV7-9 and TRBJ2-3, reads DTGVSQNPRHKITKRGQNVTFRCDPISEHNRLYWYRQTLGQGPEFLTYFQNEAQLEKSRLLSDRFSAERPKGSFSTLEIQRTEQGDSAMYLCASSLELAGDSTDTQYFGPGTRLTVL.

This clonotype was found a few times. V is TRBV5-1 and J is TRBJ1-2; a weak D match, TRBD1 (5 bases). The germline V gene encodes CDR1 SGHRS and CDR2 YFSETQ. The CDR3 contains 14 residues. V shed 1 base and J shed 2 bases, with 9 bases lying between them. CDR3 residues: CASSLTQGNYGYTF. The CDR3 region has the DNA TGCGCCAGCAGCTTGACCCAGGGCAACTATGGCTACACCTTC.

V is TRBV14 and J is TRBJ2-5, with TRBD1 identical over 10 bases. This CDR3 contains 22 residues. V shed 1 base and J 4 bases; nucleotides not matched to a gene: 24. Per germline, CDR1 SGHDN and CDR2 FVKESK. DNA for the CDR3: TGTGCCAGCAGCCAAGGACCCGCGACAAGATCGGAAAGACAGGGGGCCTTAGAGACCCAGTACTTC. Its protein product is CASSQGPATRSERQGALETQYF.

This clonotype was picked up one time. J is TRBJ2-3 and V is TRBV5-1; tentatively, D is TRBD2 (5 bases). The germline gives CDR1 SGHRS, CDR2 YFSETQ. Trimming stripped 0 bases from V and 1 base from J, with 12 bases between. The CDR3 sequence is 16 residues long. The CDR3 protein is CASSLASGSRTDTQYF. For the CDR3, the DNA is TGCGCCAGCAGCTTGGCCTCGGGGAGTCGCACAGATACGCAGTATTTT.

This clonotype has a handful of counts. This chain joins TRBV7-8 and TRBJ1-2; D not resolved. V was shortened by 0 bases and J by 6 bases, with 14 bases between the two germline ends. The CDR3 totals 15 residues. CDR1 and CDR2 (germline): SGHVS, FQNEAQ. The CDR3 DNA reads as TGTGCCAGCAGCTTAGCGGCAGGAGGGAGGAATGGCTACACCTTC. This gives the protein CASSLAAGGRNGYTF.

V is TRBV25-1 and J is TRBJ2-5, with D maybe TRBD2 (6 bases). Trimming left V 4 bases short and J 0 bases short, with 15 bases between. CDR3 length equals 16 residues. Per the germline V gene, CDR1 is MGHDK and CDR2 is SYGVNS. The CDR3: CASSGPSGTHQETQYF. The CDR3 DNA follows: TGTGCCAGCAGTGGACCCTCCGGGACTCACCAAGAGACCCAGTACTTC.

This clonotype was found a few times. The genes are TRBV11-2 and TRBJ2-3; TRBD2 is a possible D gene (7 bases). In germline, CDR1 is SGHAT, CDR2 FQNNGV. The CDR3 extends over 16 amino acids. Trimming removed 1 base from V and 8 bases from J, with 19 bases in between. The CDR3 DNA is TGTGCCAGCAGCTTAGGGGCGGGGGCGCCGTTAGGTACGCAGTATTTT. Translating it yields CASSLGAGAPLGTQYF.

This clonotype was recorded a few times. The chain carries TRBV25-1 and TRBJ2-1; 10 nucleotides agree with TRBD1. CDR3 length equals 16 residues. V shed 4 bases, J shed 4 bases, and the junction held 7 bases outside the gene matches. CDR1 is MGHDK and CDR2 is SYGVNS in the germline V gene. CDR3 residues: CASSVAGTGVYNEQFF. The CDR3 region has the DNA TGTGCCAGCAGTGTGGCCGGGACAGGGGTGTACAATGAGCAGTTCTTC. The entire variable domain, with the rest obtained from reference TRBV25-1 and TRBJ2-1, is as follows: EADIYQTPRYLVIGTGKKITLECSQTMGHDKMYWYQQDPGMELHLIHYSYGVNSTEKGDLSSESTVSRIRTEHFPLTLESARPSHTSQYLCASSVAGTGVYNEQFFGPGTRLTVL.

This clonotype was seen a handful of times. The V and J genes are TRBV5-6 and TRBJ2-4; D perhaps matches TRBD2 (5 bases). CDR1 and CDR2 from the germline V gene are SGHDT and YYEEEE. The CDR3 runs to 13 residues. Trimming took off 8 bases at V and 4 bases at J, with 13 bases between the two ends. The CDR3 nucleotides read TGTGCCAGTAACCGGGAACCTAAAAACATTCAGTACTTC. Its translation is CASNREPKNIQYF.

This rearrangement joins TRBV6-2 or TRBV6-3 to TRBJ2-7; 9 positions match TRBD1. V trimming: 7 bases; J trimming: 0 bases; junction bases outside the gene matches: 10. This CDR3 comprises 16 residues. The germline gives CDR1 MNHEY, CDR2 SVGEGT. The CDR3 region has the DNA TGTGCCAGCAACAGGGGGCGCGGCGGGAGCTCCTACGAGCAGTACTTC. Amino acid sequence: CASNRGRGGSSYEQYF.

This chain joins TRBV5-1 and TRBJ2-5, with TRBD2 as a possible D gene (5 bases). CDR1 is SGHRS, CDR2 YFSETQ, per germline. Trimming removed 8 bases at V and 0 bases at J, with 11 bases between. The CDR3 has 13 amino acids. The DNA of the CDR3 is TGCGCCAGTGGGGAGCCGAACCAAGAGACCCAGTACTTC. It specifies CASGEPNQETQYF.

This clonotype has more than one count but fewer than ten. This rearrangement joins TRBV12-3 or TRBV12-4 to TRBJ2-7; 10 positions match TRBD2. V was clipped by 1 base and J by 7 bases; unmatched bases: 7. CDR3 size: 15 residues. The CDR3 DNA reads as TGTGCCAGCAGTTTAGTACGAGCGGGAGGGAATGAGCAGTACTTC. It is translated as CASSLVRAGGNEQYF.

There are a few counts of this clonotype. The chain carries TRBV28 and TRBJ2-1, with TRBD2 matching over 13 bases. The CDR3 sequence is 17 residues long. With 8 bases clipped from V and 5 bases from J, the junction kept 12 bases outside the gene matches. Looked up from germline, CDR1 is MDHEN and CDR2 is SYDVKM. CDR3 in DNA: TGTGCCAGCCCGGGACTAGCGGGATTTAGCTACGACAATGAGCAGTTCTTC. This gives the protein CASPGLAGFSYDNEQFF.

This rearrangement joins TRBV5-1 to TRBJ1-1; TRBD1 matches at 8 bases. Germline CDR1 SGHRS, CDR2 YFSETQ. Germline trimming cut 1 base from V and 1 base from J; bases unmatched to any gene: 12. The CDR3 length is 18 residues. In nucleotides, the CDR3 is TGCGCCAGCAGCTTGTGGGGAAGTCCCGGGACAGGGAACACTGAAGCTTTCTTT. Its translation: CASSLWGSPGTGNTEAFF.